The 32 T cell receptor beta chains below all came from one sample that was sequenced in a study of blood T cell repertoires in COVID-19. Sequencing was performed with immunoSEQ multiplex PCR; in TCRdb, only in-frame clones are kept and a portion is missing. This sample has some 120,000 clones, with over 80% found just once. Sequenced: PBMCs or T cells enriched from blood (not recorded which). The source of these receptors is a man aged 25-45 years who had recovered from COVID-19.

This chain links TRBV19 with TRBJ1-2; 11 bases line up with TRBD1. Germline-derived CDR1 and CDR2 are LNHDA and SQIVND (reference sequence). The V segment lost 10 bases and the J segment 5 bases; nucleotides outside the gene matches: 18. The CDR3 length is 17 residues. CDR3 amino acids: CATSPSGTGGLLYGYTF. The CDR3 DNA reads TGTGCCACCTCACCGTCCGGGACAGGGGGATTACTGTATGGCTACACCTTC. The full variable domain, in which reference TRBV19 and TRBJ1-2 provide the parts outside the CDR3, is DGGITQSPKYLFRKEGQNVTLSCEQNLNHDAMYWYRQDPGQGLRLIYYSQIVNDFQKGDIAEGYSVSREKKESFPLTVTSAQKNPTAFYLCATSPSGTGGLLYGYTFGSGTRLTVV.

The chain is built from TRBV27 and TRBJ2-7; 10 nucleotides match TRBD1. The CDR3 spans 14 residues. Germline CDR1 is MNHEY and CDR2 is SMNVEV (reference sequence). V lost 9 bases and J lost 7; bases outside the gene matches: 12. The chain's CDR3 is CASAEGTGVAEQYF. CDR3 nucleotide sequence: TGTGCCAGTGCGGAGGGGACAGGGGTGGCAGAGCAGTACTTC.

J is TRBJ1-2 and V is TRBV5-1; tentatively, D is TRBD1 (6 bases). Per the germline V gene, CDR1 is SGHRS and CDR2 is YFSETQ. This CDR3 spans 15 amino acids. V was trimmed by 0 bases and J by 3 bases, leaving 12 bases between them. CDR3 DNA sequence: TGCGCCAGCAGCTTGGAAGGGAGGGGGGACTATGGCTACACCTTC. It specifies CASSLEGRGDYGYTF.

The gene calls are TRBV5-1 and TRBJ1-5; 9 nucleotides line up with TRBD1. With V trimmed by 0 bases and J by 2 bases, 6 bases remained unmatched. In germline, CDR1 is SGHRS, CDR2 YFSETQ. CDR3 length: 17 amino acids. CDR3 nucleotide sequence: TGCGCCAGCAGCTTGGATGGGAGACAGGGGGGCAATCAGCCCCAGCATTTT. This codes for CASSLDGRQGGNQPQHF.

This clone has only one observation. The sample has other DNA sequences that encode this CDR3 too. The gene calls are TRBV9 and TRBJ1-1; D gene uncertain. V lost 0 bases and J lost 2, with 5 bases in between. Germline CDR1 SGDLS, CDR2 YYNGEE. This CDR3 is 13 amino acids long. CDR3 coding DNA: TGTGCCAGCAGCGTAGCAGGAAACACTGAAGCTTTCTTT. Translation gives CASSVAGNTEAFF.

The CDR3 loop reads CASSPGAGGETQYF. Here the CDR3 DNA reads TGTGCCAGCAGCCCCGGAGCGGGAGGAGAGACCCAGTACTTC. This chain links TRBV7-3 with TRBJ2-5; 9 positions match TRBD2. V was pared by 5 bases and J by 4 bases, with 5 bases of the junction left unmatched. Germline CDR1 SGHTA, CDR2 FQGTGA. There are 14 residues in the CDR3. The full variable domain, completed using reference TRBV7-3 and TRBJ2-5, is GAGVSQTPSNKVTEKGKYVELRCDPISGHTALYWYRQSLGQGPEFLIYFQGTGAADDSGLPNDRFFAVRPEGSVSTLKIQRTERGDSAVYLCASSPGAGGETQYFGPGTRLLVL.

V gene TRBV19 combines with J gene TRBJ2-2; the match to TRBD2 covers 9 bases. The CDR3 contains 17 residues. Germline values: CDR1 LNHDA, CDR2 SQIVND (reference sequence). Trimming took 6 bases from V and 0 from J; bases not matched to a gene: 8. The CDR3 sequence: CASSPSGTYANTGELFF. CDR3 in DNA: TGTGCCAGTAGCCCTAGCGGGACGTACGCGAACACCGGGGAGCTGTTTTTT.

V gene TRBV7-2 combines with J gene TRBJ2-2; 9 bases line up with TRBD2. This CDR3 has 16 amino acids. J gave up 4 bases and V 2 bases, and 5 bases lay outside the gene matches. Looked up from germline, CDR1 is SGHTA and CDR2 is FQGNSA. The CDR3 reads CASSLYGGRGTGELFF. CDR3 nucleotides: TGTGCCAGCAGCTTATACGGCGGGAGGGGCACCGGGGAGCTGTTTTTT.

This sequence joins TRBV30 and TRBJ1-1; D call uncertain. Trimming left V 3 bases short and J 5 bases short, with 10 bases between. The germline V gene has CDR1 GTSNPN and CDR2 SVGIG (reference sequence). The CDR3 runs to 12 residues. CDR3 region: CAWRIRGTEAFF. The CDR3, as DNA: TGTGCCTGGAGGATTAGAGGGACTGAAGCTTTCTTT. Complete variable domain (other parts from reference TRBV30 and TRBJ1-1): SQTIHQWPATLVQPVGSPLSLECTVEGTSNPNLYWYRQAAGRGLQLLFYSVGIGQISSEVPQNLSASRPQDRQFILSSKKLLLSDSGFYLCAWRIRGTEAFFGQGTRLTVV.

The chain employs TRBV4-2 and TRBJ1-2; TRBD1 agrees at 11 bases. The CDR3 has 17 amino acids. Germline CDR1 reads LGHNA; CDR2 reads YNFKEQ. V lost 2 bases, J lost 4 bases, and 9 bases stayed unmatched. DNA for the CDR3: TGTGCCAGCAGCCAATTGGGACAGGGGGAGTTGAGCTATGGCTACACCTTC. It yields the protein CASSQLGQGELSYGYTF.

This clone has a handful of counts. This chain connects TRBV10-1 to TRBJ2-2, with TRBD2 matching over 12 bases. Germline values: CDR1 WNHNN, CDR2 SYGVQD (reference sequence). This CDR3 has 16 residues. After removal of 7 bases from V and 3 bases from J, the junction contained 6 bases not matched to a gene. This chain's CDR3 is CASTSGTSGYTGELFF. CDR3 in DNA: TGCGCCAGCACCTCCGGGACTAGCGGGTACACCGGGGAGCTGTTTTTT.

The rearrangement joins TRBV5-6 to TRBJ2-1; TRBD1 aligns across 10 bases. Trimming at V came to 0 bases and at J to 4 bases, leaving 7 bases not matched to a gene. Germline V lookup: CDR1 SGHDT, CDR2 YYEEEE. This CDR3 is 17 amino acids long. The CDR3 loop is CASSLGRQGAFYNEQFF. The CDR3 nucleotides read TGTGCCAGCAGCTTGGGAAGACAGGGGGCGTTTTACAATGAGCAGTTCTTC.

The genes are TRBV30 and TRBJ1-1, with D possibly matching TRBD1 (6 bases). From germline, CDR1 is GTSNPN and CDR2 SVGIG (reference sequence). The CDR3 extends over 13 amino acids. Deletions cut 7 bases from V and 4 bases from J, with 16 bases between. This CDR3 is CALDWGQGTEAFF. CDR3 in DNA: TGTGCCTTGGACTGGGGGCAGGGCACTGAAGCTTTCTTT.

The chain combines TRBV28 with TRBJ2-3; 8 nucleotides agree with TRBD1. Trimming at V came to 5 bases and at J to 8 bases, leaving 12 bases not matched to a gene. Germline V CDR1 and CDR2: MDHEN, SYDVKM. The CDR3 totals 15 residues. DNA for the CDR3: TGTGCCAGCAGTGCAGGGGGCCAATCGGGTGGTACGCAGTATTTT. Translating it yields CASSAGGQSGGTQYF.

This clone appeared a few times. This chain connects TRBV4-1 to TRBJ2-1; a weak D match, TRBD1 (5 bases). CDR1 and CDR2 (germline): MGHRA, YSYEKL. V shed 0 bases and J shed 5 bases, with 11 bases lying between them. The CDR3 contains 15 residues. The CDR3 loop is CASSQEVTGDNEQFF. In DNA form, the CDR3 reads TGCGCCAGCAGCCAAGAAGTTACAGGAGACAATGAGCAGTTCTTC.

This chain uses TRBV30 with TRBJ2-1; possible D gene TRBD2, 5 bases. There are 15 residues in the CDR3. V was shortened by 0 bases and J by 3 bases, with 12 bases between the two germline ends. From germline, CDR1 is GTSNPN and CDR2 SVGIG (reference sequence). CDR3 in DNA: TGTGCCTGGAGTGTACAAGCGGCCCTCTACAATGAGCAGTTCTTC. The encoded protein is CAWSVQAALYNEQFF.

The CDR3 DNA is TGTGCCAGCAGTTACTCCAAGCGGGGACTATACAATGAGCAGTTCTTC. Its translation: CASSYSKRGLYNEQFF. The J gene is TRBJ2-1, the V gene TRBV6-5, with TRBD2 matching 7 bases. Germline CDR1 and CDR2: MNHEY and SVGAGI. Trimming cost V 0 bases and J 4 bases; bases outside gene matches: 6. This CDR3 is built from 16 residues.

This clone came up once. The V and J genes are TRBV19 and TRBJ2-3, with D unresolved. Germline CDR1 is LNHDA and CDR2 is SQIVND (reference sequence). V was cut by 3 bases and J by 5 bases, with 12 bases left in between. There are 14 residues in the CDR3. The CDR3, as DNA: TGTGCCAGTAGTATCGGTGTCACCGGAGATACGCAGTATTTT. It specifies CASSIGVTGDTQYF.

The gene calls are TRBV5-1 and TRBJ2-1, with 12 bases identical to TRBD2. The CDR3 contains 16 residues. CDR1 is SGHRS and CDR2 is YFSETQ in the germline V gene. J gave up 6 bases and V 1 base, and 5 bases lay outside the gene matches. CDR3 amino acids: CASSLPSGRALNEQFF. The CDR3 nucleotides read TGCGCCAGCAGCTTGCCTAGCGGGAGGGCCCTCAATGAGCAGTTCTTC. The full variable domain, in which reference TRBV5-1 and TRBJ2-1 provide the parts outside the CDR3, is KAGVTQTPRYLIKTRGQQVTLSCSPISGHRSVSWYQQTPGQGLQFLFEYFSETQRNKGNFPGRFSGRQFSNSRSEMNVSTLELGDSALYLCASSLPSGRALNEQFFGPGTRLTVL.

The gene calls are TRBV9 and TRBJ2-7; TRBD1 matches 12 bases. V shed 0 bases, J shed 6 bases, and the junction held 4 bases outside the gene matches. CDR3 size: 15 residues. Germline loops: CDR1 SGDLS, CDR2 YYNGEE. The CDR3 bases are TGTGCCAGCAGCGTAGATGGGACAGGGGGCTTCGAGCAGTACTTC. Its protein is CASSVDGTGGFEQYF.

The chain uses TRBV5-4 and TRBJ2-5, with a tentative D call TRBD2 (7 bases). V was trimmed by 4 bases and J by 4 bases, leaving 14 bases between them. Germline CDR1 reads SGHNT; CDR2 reads YYREEE (reference sequence). The CDR3 is made up of 14 amino acids. This CDR3 is CASSPTGGSETQYF. In DNA, the CDR3 is TGTGCCAGCAGCCCTACGGGGGGCTCAGAGACCCAGTACTTC. Full variable domain (missing parts from reference TRBV5-4 and TRBJ2-5): ETGVTQSPTHLIKTRGQQVTLRCSSQSGHNTVSWYQQALGQGPQFIFQYYREEENGRGNFPPRFSGLQFPNYSSELNVNALELDDSALYLCASSPTGGSETQYFGPGTRLLVL.

The V and J genes are TRBV30 and TRBJ1-4; TRBD1 matches 7 bases. The trim removed 0 bases at V and 5 bases at J, leaving 6 bases unmatched. The CDR3 contains 15 residues. Germline CDR1 reads GTSNPN; CDR2 reads SVGIG (reference sequence). The CDR3 coding sequence is TGTGCCTGGAGTGTAAAGACAGGGATAAATGAAAAACTGTTTTTT. This codes for CAWSVKTGINEKLFF.

The chain joins TRBV3-1 (or the pseudogene TRBV3-2) to TRBJ2-1; 10 bases line up with TRBD1. The germline gives CDR1 LGHDT, CDR2 YNNKEL (reference sequence). The CDR3 extends over 15 amino acids. V dropped 0 bases and J dropped 12; count of bases not matched to a gene: 8. The CDR3 region is CASSQERQGALVQFF. In nucleotides, the CDR3 is TGTGCCAGCAGCCAAGAAAGACAGGGGGCTCTAGTGCAGTTCTTC.

The CDR3 spells CASSLEQGADTQYF. The CDR3 DNA reads TGTGCCAGCAGCTTAGAACAGGGAGCAGATACGCAGTATTTT. The J gene is TRBJ2-3, the V gene TRBV11-2, with D perhaps TRBD1 (6 bases). The germline V gene encodes CDR1 SGHAT and CDR2 FQNNGV. The CDR3 has 14 amino acids. V lost 0 bases, J lost 4 bases, and 8 bases lay in between. Full variable domain (missing parts from reference TRBV11-2 and TRBJ2-3): EAGVAQSPRYKIIEKRQSVAFWCNPISGHATLYWYQQILGQGPKLLIQFQNNGVVDDSQLPKDRFSAERLKGVDSTLKIQPAKLEDSAVYLCASSLEQGADTQYFGPGTRLTVL.

V gene TRBV27 combines with J gene TRBJ2-7; 8 positions match TRBD1. The V gene's germline CDR1 is MNHEY and CDR2 SMNVEV (reference sequence). The CDR3 contains 16 residues. V shed 5 bases, J shed 4 bases, and the junction held 13 bases outside the gene matches. The CDR3 DNA reads TGTGCCAGCAGTCCCCGGACGCGCAGGGGGCTTTACGAGCAGTACTTC. Translation gives CASSPRTRRGLYEQYF.

V and J are TRBV10-3 and TRBJ1-2; D is unclear. Germline values: CDR1 ENHRY, CDR2 SYGVKD. This CDR3 is 15 amino acids long. Trimming removed 3 bases from V and 2 bases from J, with 13 bases in between. The CDR3 loop reads CAISEMEGGNYGYTF. CDR3 DNA: TGTGCCATCAGTGAAATGGAAGGCGGAAACTATGGCTACACCTTC.

The CDR3 sequence is CASSVGWDRVYEQYF. CDR3 in DNA: TGTGCCAGCAGCGTAGGTTGGGACAGGGTCTACGAGCAGTACTTC. J is TRBJ2-7 and V is TRBV9; 9 bases agree with TRBD1. Trimming removed 0 bases from V and 3 bases from J; junction bases left unmatched: 4. The CDR3 totals 15 residues. Germline CDR1 SGDLS, CDR2 YYNGEE.

The chain employs TRBV2 and TRBJ1-3, with D perhaps TRBD1 (6 bases). V was clipped by 3 bases and J by 1 base, with 10 bases between them. Germline V gives CDR1 SNHLY, CDR2 FYNNEI. CDR3 length equals 15 residues. CDR3 sequence reads: CASSERGASGNTIYF. In nucleotides, the CDR3 is TGTGCCAGCAGTGAGCGGGGGGCGTCTGGAAACACCATATATTTT. The entire variable domain, with the rest obtained from reference TRBV2 and TRBJ1-3, is as follows: EPEVTQTPSHQVTQMGQEVILRCVPISNHLYFYWYRQILGQKVEFLVSFYNNEISEKSEIFDDQFSVERPDGSNFTLKIRSTKLEDSAMYFCASSERGASGNTIYFGEGSWLTVV.

The chain links TRBV19 to TRBJ2-3, with unresolved D. Germline V lookup: CDR1 LNHDA, CDR2 SQIVND (reference sequence). Trimming took 8 bases from V and 3 from J, leaving 9 bases between them. The CDR3 loop spans 12 amino acids. The CDR3 region has the DNA TGTGCCAGTGGCCTCGGGACAGATACGCAGTATTTT. It yields the protein CASGLGTDTQYF.

V usage is TRBV25-1 and J usage is TRBJ1-3, with a possible D match to TRBD1 (6 bases). V shed 5 bases and J shed 4 bases, with 12 bases lying between them. Germline values: CDR1 MGHDK, CDR2 SYGVNS. CDR3 length: 14 amino acids. The CDR3: CASSTTGLGNTIYF. CDR3 nucleotide sequence: TGTGCCAGCAGTACAACAGGGCTCGGAAACACCATATATTTT.

This chain joins TRBV5-4 and TRBJ1-2; TRBD1 agrees at 7 bases. CDR1 and CDR2 (germline): SGHNT, YYREEE (reference sequence). The V gene end was trimmed by 2 bases and the J gene end by 4 bases; junction bases not matched to a gene: 5. This CDR3 has 14 amino acids. CDR3 nucleotides: TGTGCCAGCAGCTTCGGGACAGCAATCTATGGCTACACCTTC. It encodes CASSFGTAIYGYTF.

The J gene is TRBJ1-2, the V gene TRBV10-3, with TRBD1 identical over 11 bases. The germline V gene encodes CDR1 ENHRY and CDR2 SYGVKD. V shed 4 bases and J 7 bases; nucleotides not matched to a gene: 8. CDR3 length: 15 residues. CDR3: CAISGAGQGAFGYTF. As DNA, the CDR3 is TGTGCCATCAGTGGAGCCGGACAGGGGGCTTTTGGCTACACCTTC.